These 19 T cell receptor beta chains were all obtained from the same sample, sequenced in a study of tumor-infiltrating lymphocytes in primary liver carcinoma. From 400 to 550 ng total RNA, TCR beta cDNA was generated with a primer in the constant region. Slightly modified ARM-PCR with three nested multiplex PCR rounds yielded TCR beta libraries. It was with TRBV1-TRBV30 forward primers and a C-beta reverse primer that the first two PCR rounds were run, at approximately 10 cycles each. TCRdb re-called the multiplex PCR reads through MiXCR, storing one row per CDR3 protein. Among 100,000 to 150,000 distinct CDR3 sequences, 55% to 75% were seen once, and the ten largest hold 7.5% to 8.5%. Taking about 19-32 mg of unsorted bulk tissue, the authors co-extracted RNA and DNA. Sequencing was done on a sample of liver tumor tissue from sampling region 3. The subset denotes: tumor region T3, left-lateral pole. The receptors shown here come from a woman in her sixties with primary liver carcinoma and hepatitis B virus infection.

CDR3 in amino acids: CASSSRTGNTEAFF. CDR3 coding DNA: TGTGCCAGCTCATCACGGACAGGGAACACTGAAGCTTTCTTT. The chain links TRBV18 to TRBJ1-1, with TRBD1 matching over 7 bases. Trimming removed 5 bases from V and 1 base from J; junction bases left unmatched: 4. CDR1 and CDR2 (germline): KGHSH, LQKENI. The CDR3 loop spans 14 amino acids.

Comments on this clonotype: Mismatch with germline at one junction end may stem from a read error. J is TRBJ2-7 and V is TRBV11-2; 9 nucleotides line up with TRBD2. This CDR3 contains 15 residues. Germline lookup yields CDR1 SGHAT and CDR2 FQNNGV. CDR3 bases: TGTGCTAGCAGCGAGACCGGGACTAGCTATTACGAGCAGTACTTC. As protein: CASSETGTSYYEQYF.

Concerning this clonotype itself: An end of the junction differs from the germline gene, which may be a read error. The V call is TRBV12-3 or TRBV12-4, the J call TRBJ2-3; 9 bases fit TRBD2. The CDR3 contains 15 residues. The CDR3 nucleotides read TGTGCCAGCAGTCCGAATAGCGGGAGTGGAGATACACAGTATTTT. This encodes CASSPNSGSGDTQYF.

About this clonotype itself: A much larger clone is a single base away; this may be a read error. V usage is TRBV5-6 and J usage is TRBJ1-2; no clear D gene. The CDR3 runs to 14 residues. CDR1 and CDR2 from the germline V gene are SGHDT and YYEEEE. CDR3 residues: CVSSLRELSYGYTF. In DNA form, the CDR3 reads TGTGTCAGCAGCTTGCGTGAGCTGTCCTATGGCTACACCTTC.

Regarding this clonotype: The CDR3 ends on some other residue instead of the conserved phenylalanine or tryptophan, so this is likely a read error. V gene TRBV7-8 combines with J gene TRBJ1-3; D possibly corresponds to TRBD1 (6 bases). Between the trimmed V and J ends, which lost 5 bases and 4 bases, there was a span of 12 bases. Germline V gene lookup returns CDR1 SGHVS and CDR2 FQNEAQ. This CDR3 contains 14 residues. CDR3 in DNA: TGTGCCAGCAGCCCCGGGGGGGCCGGAAACACCATATATATT. This sequence encodes CASSPGGAGNTIYI.

The chain combines TRBV4-2 with TRBJ1-1, with TRBD1 matching 8 bases. CDR1 and CDR2 from the germline V gene are LGHNA and YNFKEQ. The J segment lost 5 bases and the V segment lost 4 bases, leaving 9 bases of the junction unmatched. The CDR3 contains 15 residues. In DNA form, the CDR3 reads TGTGCCAGCAGCCGGCGACAGGGGAAGTTGACTGAAGCTTTCTTT. This gives the protein CASSRRQGKLTEAFF.

The table lists this clonotype with many counts. The rearrangement links TRBV7-9 to TRBJ2-2, with 9 bases identical to TRBD1. CDR3 length equals 15 residues. The V gene's germline CDR1 is SEHNR and CDR2 FQNEAQ (reference sequence). The V and J ends lost 1 base and 6 bases, in that order; junction bases with no gene match: 3. CDR3: CASSLEGQGSGELFF. The CDR3 DNA is TGTGCCAGCAGCTTAGAGGGACAGGGCTCCGGGGAGCTGTTTTTT. The variable domain in full, completed from reference TRBV7-9 and TRBJ2-2, reads DTGVSQNPRHKITKRGQNVTFRCDPISEHNRLYWYRQTLGQGPEFLTYFQNEAQLEKSRLLSDRFSAERPKGSFSTLEIQRTEQGDSAMYLCASSLEGQGSGELFFGEGSRLTVL.

This clonotype is judged large. The CDR3 nucleotides are TGTGCCAGCAGGGGAACTAGGGCGACCGGGGAGCTGTTTTTT. It specifies CASRGTRATGELFF. The V gene is TRBV11-3, the J gene TRBJ2-2; a weak D match, TRBD2 (5 bases). The V end was cut by 6 bases, the J end by 5 bases, with 13 bases between. CDR3 length: 14 amino acids. Germline V gene data show CDR1 as SGHNT and CDR2 as YENEEA.

Notes on this clonotype: A much larger clone is a single base away; this may be a read error. The chain carries TRBV4-1 and TRBJ2-7; D remains ambiguous. Germline lookup yields CDR1 MGHRA and CDR2 YSYEKL. Trimming removed 1 base at V and 0 bases at J, with 7 bases between. This CDR3 region has 14 residues. CDR3 amino acids: CASSQAENSYEQYF. DNA of the CDR3: TGCGCCAGCAGCCAAGCGGAGAACTCCTACGAGCAGTACTTC.

A note on this clonotype: Lacking the conserved final phenylalanine or tryptophan, this CDR3 likely reflects a read error. The CDR3 DNA reads TGTGCCAGCAGTCAAAGGGGTTTGAATCAGCCCCAGCATCTT. Amino acid sequence: CASSQRGLNQPQHL. The rearrangement joins TRBV14 to TRBJ1-5; a possible D gene is TRBD1 (5 bases). CDR3 size: 14 residues. CDR1 is SGHDN, CDR2 FVKESK, per germline. Trimming stripped 6 bases from V and 4 bases from J, with 13 bases between.

Notes on this clonotype: The junction differs from germline at one of its ends, possibly a read error. The V call is TRBV11-3, the J call TRBJ2-3; D call uncertain. This CDR3 is built from 14 residues. The germline gives CDR1 SGHNT, CDR2 YENEEA. The CDR3 protein is CTSSFRISTDTEYF. The CDR3 DNA reads as TGTACCAGCAGCTTCAGGATTAGCACAGATACGGAGTATTTT.

About this clonotype itself: The junction does not match germline at one end; this may be a read error. V is TRBV11-3 and J is TRBJ2-3, with TRBD1 as a possible D gene (5 bases). The CDR3 sequence is 14 residues long. Germline V gene data show CDR1 as SGHNT and CDR2 as YENEEA. CDR3 nucleotides: TGTACCAGTAGCTTAAGGACAACCACAAATACGCAGTATTTT. Translating gives CTSSLRTTTNTQYF. Filled out from reference TRBV11-3 and TRBJ2-3, the complete variable domain reads EAGVVQSPRYKIIEKKQPVAFWCNPISGHNTLYWYLQNLGQGPELLIRYENEEAVDDSQLPKDRFSAERLKGVDSTLKIQPAELGDSAVYLCTSSLRTTTNTQYFGPGTRLTVL.

Worth noting for this clonotype: This may stem from a read error, because a much larger clone lies one nucleotide away. J is TRBJ2-5 and V is TRBV7-8, with TRBD2 matching over 7 bases. The CDR3 contains 15 residues. Germline loops: CDR1 SGHVS, CDR2 FQNEAQ. In DNA, the CDR3 is TGTGCCAGCAGCGGGGGGGGACCGACACAAGAGACCCAGAACTTC. This sequence encodes CASSGGGPTQETQNF.

Remarks on this clonotype: A much larger clone lies a single base off, so this may be a read error. The chain is built from TRBV12-3 or TRBV12-4 and TRBJ1-2; D is ambiguous. CDR3 length: 13 residues. CDR3 region: CAGSLGYVPGYTF. Written as DNA, the CDR3 is TGTGCCGGCAGTTTGGGCTACGTCCCGGGCTACACCTTC.

A remark on this clonotype: This may be a read error: a much more frequent sequence differs by one nucleotide. This chain joins TRBV5-1 and TRBJ1-2; no definite D call. CDR1 is SGHRS and CDR2 is YFSETQ in the germline V gene. This CDR3 region has 13 residues. Trimming took off 1 base at V and 8 bases at J, with 12 bases between the two ends. In DNA, the CDR3 is TGCGCCAGCAGCTTGAACCATTTCGAGGGCTACACCTTC. As protein: CASSLNHFEGYTF.

Worth noting for this clonotype: A single base separates this from a much larger clone, so it may be a read error. The chain employs TRBV29-1 and TRBJ2-7; D remains ambiguous. Germline V lookup: CDR1 SQVTM, CDR2 ANQGSEA. The CDR3 spans 12 residues. The CDR3 protein is CSAEAQPYEQYF. The CDR3 region has the DNA TGCAGCGCTGAAGCCCAACCCTACGAGCAGTACTTC.

A note on this clonotype: The DNA is omitted, as the CDR3 cannot be located on it reliably, and the CDR3 follows TCRdb's listing. The V gene is TRBV6-1, the J gene TRBJ2-2; TRBD1 reflects the table's D call only, with no check against the DNA. Germline CDR1 and CDR2: MNHNS and SASEGT. The CDR3 is 14 amino acids in total, end residues counted. The CDR3 loop reads CASQGEFGAGELFF.

Comment on this clonotype: A read error may produce the germline difference seen at one junction end. This sequence joins TRBV11-2 and TRBJ2-1; 8 bases fit TRBD1. CDR3 size: 15 residues. Germline V gene lookup returns CDR1 SGHAT and CDR2 FQNNGV. The CDR3 nucleotides are TGTGCCAGTAGCCCCGACAGGGGAGGTTACAATGAGCACTTCTTC. Its protein product is CASSPDRGGYNEHFF.

Note on this clonotype: A read error may produce the germline difference seen at one junction end. The chain joins TRBV6-6 to TRBJ1-5; D might be TRBD1 (5 bases). CDR3 size: 16 residues. CDR1 is MNHNY and CDR2 is SVGAGI in the germline V gene (reference sequence). The CDR3, as DNA: TGCGCCGGCAGCCTCGCGGTGGGGGTGGGGCATCAGCCCAAGCATTTT. Encoded protein: CAGSLAVGVGHQPKHF.